A selection of T cell receptor beta chains follows, all from one sample in a study of CD8 T cell repertoires and HIV-1 epitope variants. These receptors have no known antigen. Using immunoSEQ multiplex PCR, the repertoire was profiled, and TCRdb retains in-frame clones only, with some absent. The top ten clones hold 43% of a sample with fewer than 4,000 clones, under 80% of them seen once. Sequencing input: cultured CD8+ T cells derived from PBMCs. The receptors derive from a male donor with HIV. Both conserved end residues are part of each CDR3. A D gene is named only where the DNA matches it firmly. Clone size is stated in some rows and not others, as once, few, many or a class when expanded.

j_call	d_call	v_call	clone_size	cdr3_aa	cdr3_nt
TRBJ1-6	-	TRBV5-4	-	CASQQGEGRNNSPLHF	TGTGCCAGCCAACAGGGCGAGGGCCGGAATAATTCACCCCTCCACTTT
TRBJ2-7	-	TRBV19	once	CASSPHGGQSSYEQYF	TGTGCCAGTAGTCCCCACGGAGGACAGAGCTCCTACGAGCAGTACTTC
TRBJ2-5	TRBD1	TRBV10-3	-	CAISAGQGDGETQYF	TGTGCCATCAGTGCGGGACAGGGGGATGGTGAGACCCAGTACTTC
TRBJ1-2	-	TRBV4-2	-	CASSQAGGGYTF	TGTGCCAGCAGCCAAGCGGGGGGAGGCTACACCTTC
TRBJ1-1	-	TRBV9	-	CASSGEGGMNTEAFF	TGTGCCAGCAGCGGGGAAGGAGGTATGAACACTGAAGCTTTCTTT
TRBJ2-3	TRBD1	TRBV27	once	CASSPPGTGGRDTQYF	TGTGCCAGCAGCCCACCGGGGACAGGGGGCAGGGATACGCAGTATTTT
TRBJ2-3	-	TRBV28	-	CASSLGAVSTDTQYF	TGTGCCAGCAGTTTAGGAGCGGTAAGCACAGATACGCAGTATTTT
TRBJ2-1	-	TRBV29-1	-	CSVRGDSYNEQFF	TGCAGCGTCAGGGGGGACTCCTACAATGAGCAGTTCTTC
TRBJ2-1	TRBD1	TRBV5-8	-	CASSPDRASYNEQFF	TGTGCCAGCAGCCCAGACAGGGCTTCCTACAATGAGCAGTTCTTC
TRBJ2-7	TRBD2	TRBV25-1	once	CATGGASGYEQYF	TGTGCCACCGGAGGCGCTAGCGGTTACGAGCAGTACTTC
TRBJ2-5	-	TRBV5-6	-	CASSPGRGLGETQYF	TGTGCCAGCAGCCCGGGGAGGGGGCTGGGGGAGACCCAGTACTTC
TRBJ1-6	-	TRBV28	-	CASISGARGRNSPLHF	TGTGCCAGCATATCAGGGGCCCGGGGGCGGAATTCACCCCTCCACTTT
TRBJ2-1	TRBD2	TRBV28	-	CASSVSGILFHEQFF	TGTGCCAGCAGTGTGAGCGGGATCCTTTTCCATGAGCAGTTCTTC
TRBJ1-1	-	TRBV28	few	CASSLGFNTEAFF	TGTGCCAGCAGTTTGGGGTTCAACACTGAAGCTTTCTTT
TRBJ1-2	-	TRBV10-1	-	CASSDHGFRSVDYGYTF	TGCGCCAGCAGTGACCATGGATTTCGGAGCGTCGACTATGGCTACACCTTC
TRBJ1-1	-	TRBV28	-	CASSPNLSSMNTEAFF	TGTGCCAGCAGCCCGAACCTCTCATCTATGAACACTGAAGCTTTCTTT
TRBJ2-7	-	TRBV14	few	CASSQAGPWQYF	TGTGCCAGCAGCCAAGCGGGCCCGTGGCAGTACTTC
TRBJ2-5	-	TRBV18	once	CASSPGLSQETQYF	TGTGCCAGCTCACCAGGACTTTCCCAAGAGACCCAGTACTTC
TRBJ2-7	-	TRBV27	-	CASSLRALYEQYF	TGTGCCAGCAGTTTACGGGCCCTCTACGAGCAGTACTTC
TRBJ2-5	TRBD2	TRBV7-9	-	CASSLSGGEETQYF	TGTGCCAGCAGCCTAAGCGGGGGGGAAGAGACCCAGTACTTC
TRBJ1-6	-	TRBV6-4	-	CASKNGAGLNYNSPLHF	TGTGCCAGCAAAAACGGTGCAGGGCTAAACTATAATTCACCCCTCCACTTT
TRBJ2-2	TRBD2	TRBV27	few	CASSFTTSGNLNTGELFF	TGTGCCAGCAGTTTTACGACTAGCGGGAACTTAAACACCGGGGAGCTGTTTTTT
TRBJ2-1	TRBD2	TRBV7-6	once	CASSLEASGSGNEQFF	TGTGCCAGCAGCTTAGAGGCTAGCGGGAGTGGGAATGAGCAGTTCTTC
TRBJ2-1	TRBD2	TRBV28	-	CASSPSGFGGNEQFF	TGTGCCAGCAGCCCTAGCGGGTTTGGGGGCAATGAGCAGTTCTTC
TRBJ2-1	-	TRBV6-4	-	CASSSAVGSWQFF	TGTGCCAGCAGCTCCGCTGTTGGGTCGTGGCAGTTCTTC
TRBJ2-7	-	TRBV27	-	CASSLLTDNYEQYF	TGTGCCAGCAGTTTACTGACAGATAACTACGAGCAGTACTTC
TRBJ1-1	-	TRBV7-6	-	CASSSDSPRNTEAFF	TGTGCCAGCAGCTCAGACAGCCCACGGAACACTGAAGCTTTCTTT
TRBJ2-2	-	TRBV19	-	CASSSDPSTGELFF	TGTGCCAGTAGTAGCGACCCCAGCACCGGGGAGCTGTTTTTT
TRBJ2-2	TRBD2	TRBV5-1	-	CASSLIAGGSTGELFF	TGCGCCAGCAGCTTAATAGCGGGAGGGTCCACCGGGGAGCTGTTTTTT
TRBJ1-2	-	TRBV6-5	-	CASSYAQGANYGYTF	TGTGCCAGCAGTTACGCACAGGGTGCTAACTATGGCTACACCTTC
TRBJ2-5	-	TRBV25-1	-	CASSELKGGETQYF	TGTGCCAGCAGTGAATTAAAGGGGGGAGAGACCCAGTACTTC
TRBJ2-7	-	TRBV2	-	CASTASTYEQYF	TGTGCCAGCACGGCCAGCACCTACGAGCAGTACTTC
TRBJ1-5	-	TRBV19	once	CASSKAGRNQPQHF	TGTGCCAGTAGTAAGGCAGGGAGGAATCAGCCCCAGCATTTT
TRBJ1-4	TRBD1	TRBV7-9	-	CASSSATGGATNEKLFF	TGTGCCAGCAGCTCGGCGACAGGGGGAGCAACTAATGAAAAACTGTTTTTT
TRBJ1-1	-	TRBV7-9	once	CASSLGDGNSEAFF	TGTGCCAGCAGCTTAGGGGACGGGAACAGTGAAGCTTTCTTT